Listed below are T cell receptor beta chains from one sample, sequenced in a study of Ad26.COV2.S vaccination and SARS-CoV-2 variants. Sequenced by immunoSEQ multiplex PCR; TCRdb stores in-frame clones only, minus some. The sample holds around 370,000 clones, 92% seen once. The sequencing used peripheral blood, collected after recovery from COVID-19. These receptors were collected from a human donor who had recovered from COVID-19. The CDR3 runs from the conserved cysteine through the conserved F or W. Fields, in order: J gene, V gene, CDR3 protein.

>TRBJ1-5|TRBV15
CATSDVPNSNQPQHF
>TRBJ1-1|TRBV6-2/TRBV6-3
CASSYGGGRSEAFF
>TRBJ2-2|TRBV6-5
CASSYLHSFTGELFF
>TRBJ1-6|TRBV4-1
CASSQDPGAIGSPLHF
>TRBJ2-1|TRBV6-5
CASSLTVLLNEQFF
>TRBJ1-1|TRBV1
CTRIQGARANTEAFF
>TRBJ1-1|TRBV29-1
CSVLVSGKTVTEAFF
>TRBJ1-1|TRBV14
CASSRLSTTPAFF
>TRBJ2-3|TRBV6-6
CASSYADWGTDTQYF
>TRBJ1-2|TRBV2
CASRARDRRGGYTF